One and the same sample provided the 7 T cell receptor beta chains below, sequenced in a study of T cell responses to AZD1222 COVID-19 vaccine. TCRdb keeps only in-frame clones here, not all; method: immunoSEQ multiplex PCR. The sample consists of some 150,000 clones, more than 85% of them appearing once. The sequences come from peripheral blood, collected on day 0 of MenACWY control vaccination. These receptors originate from an adult in good health.

The chain recombines TRBV29-1 with TRBJ1-3, with no clear D. V shed 4 bases and J shed 2 bases, with 9 bases lying between them. Germline-derived CDR1 and CDR2 are SQVTM and ANQGSEA. The CDR3 has 13 amino acids. CDR3 region: CSVGHTTGNTIYF. For the CDR3, the DNA is TGCAGCGTTGGACACACTACTGGAAACACCATATATTTT.

The DNA for the CDR3 is TGTGCCATCAGAGGCGGGAGCTCCTACGAGCAGTACTTC. Translation gives CAIRGGSSYEQYF. The gene calls are TRBV10-3 and TRBJ2-7; TRBD2 agrees at 7 bases. The V gene's germline CDR1 is ENHRY and CDR2 SYGVKD. CDR3 size: 13 residues. V was pared by 6 bases and J by 0 bases, with 2 bases of the junction left unmatched.

This chain links TRBV7-9 with TRBJ1-6; 8 bases align to TRBD1. The trim removed 1 base at V and 7 bases at J, leaving 0 bases unmatched. Germline CDR1 SEHNR, CDR2 FQNEAQ (reference sequence). This CDR3 has 14 amino acids. The CDR3 coding sequence is TGTGCCAGCAGCTTAGGGACAGGGAATTCACCCCTCCACTTT. This gives the protein CASSLGTGNSPLHF.

The chain carries TRBV7-9 and TRBJ1-4, with TRBD1 as a possible D gene (5 bases). The length of the CDR3 is 17 residues. Germline-derived CDR1 and CDR2 are SEHNR and FQNEAQ (reference sequence). Trimming cost V 1 base and J 4 bases, with 16 bases left between them. DNA for the CDR3: TGTGCCAGCAGCTTAGATCCGGGACGGAAGATTAATGAAAAACTGTTTTTT. This codes for CASSLDPGRKINEKLFF.

This clone was detected only once. V is TRBV19 and J is TRBJ1-3; D may be TRBD1 (5 bases). The CDR3 runs 15 residues. Looked up from germline, CDR1 is LNHDA and CDR2 is SQIVND (reference sequence). V was clipped by 5 bases and J by 0 bases, with 11 bases between them. CDR3 coding DNA: TGTGCCAGTAGTGTTGGGGGTAGCTCTGGAAACACCATATATTTT. Translation gives CASSVGGSSGNTIYF.

This sequence joins TRBV28 and TRBJ2-7; 10 bases align to TRBD1. CDR3 length: 16 residues. The V gene's germline CDR1 is MDHEN and CDR2 SYDVKM. V lost 3 bases to trimming and J lost 4 bases; unmatched junction nucleotides: 9. The CDR3 nucleotides read TGTGCCAGCAGTTTTGTGTCGGGACAGGGGCTATACGAGCAGTACTTC. Translation: CASSFVSGQGLYEQYF.

Notes on this clone: Germline and junction disagree at one end, which may indicate a read error. The rearrangement uses TRBV7-9 and TRBJ2-1; 8 positions match TRBD2. This CDR3 region has 14 residues. Germline CDR1 is SEHNR and CDR2 is FQNEAQ (reference sequence). The CDR3 protein is CASSIAGPTNEQFF. DNA of the CDR3: TGTGCCAGCAGCATAGCGGGGCCGACGAATGAGCAGTTCTTC.